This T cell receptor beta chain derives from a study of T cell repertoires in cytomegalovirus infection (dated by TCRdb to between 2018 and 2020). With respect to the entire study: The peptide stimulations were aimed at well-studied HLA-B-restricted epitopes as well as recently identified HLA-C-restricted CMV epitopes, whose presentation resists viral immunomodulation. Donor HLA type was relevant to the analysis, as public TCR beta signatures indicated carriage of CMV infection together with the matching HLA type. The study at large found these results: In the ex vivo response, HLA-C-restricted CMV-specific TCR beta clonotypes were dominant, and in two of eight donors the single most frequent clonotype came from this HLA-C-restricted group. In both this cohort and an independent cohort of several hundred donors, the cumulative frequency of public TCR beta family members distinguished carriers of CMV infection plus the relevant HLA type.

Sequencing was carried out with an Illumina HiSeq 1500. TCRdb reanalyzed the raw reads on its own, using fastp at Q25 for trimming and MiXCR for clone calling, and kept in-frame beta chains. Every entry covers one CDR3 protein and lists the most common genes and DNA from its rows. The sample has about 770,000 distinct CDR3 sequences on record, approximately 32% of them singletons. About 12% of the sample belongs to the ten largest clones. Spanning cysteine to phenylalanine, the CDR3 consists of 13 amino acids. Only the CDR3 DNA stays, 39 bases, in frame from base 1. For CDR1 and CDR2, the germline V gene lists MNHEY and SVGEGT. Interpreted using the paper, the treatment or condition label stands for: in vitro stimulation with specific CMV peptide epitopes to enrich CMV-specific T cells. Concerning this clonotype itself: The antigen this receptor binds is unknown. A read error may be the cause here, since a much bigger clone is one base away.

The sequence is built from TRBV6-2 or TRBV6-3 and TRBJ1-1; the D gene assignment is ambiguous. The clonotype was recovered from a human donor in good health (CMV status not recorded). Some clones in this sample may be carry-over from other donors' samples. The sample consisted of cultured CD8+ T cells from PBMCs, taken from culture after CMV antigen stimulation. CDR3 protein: CTSSYLSYTEAFF. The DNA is TGTACCAGCAGTTACTTGAGCTACACTGAAGCTTTCTTT.